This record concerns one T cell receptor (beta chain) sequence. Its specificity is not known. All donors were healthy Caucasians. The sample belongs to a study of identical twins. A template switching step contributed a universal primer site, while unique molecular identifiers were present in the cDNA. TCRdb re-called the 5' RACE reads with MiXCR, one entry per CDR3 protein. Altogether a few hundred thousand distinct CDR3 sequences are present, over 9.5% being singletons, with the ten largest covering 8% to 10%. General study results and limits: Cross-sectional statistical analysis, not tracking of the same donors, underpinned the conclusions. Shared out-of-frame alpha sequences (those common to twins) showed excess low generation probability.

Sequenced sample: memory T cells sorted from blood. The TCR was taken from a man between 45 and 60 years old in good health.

CDR3 residues: CATSRRTGRDEKLFF. CDR3 nucleotide sequence: TGTGCCACCAGCAGAAGGACAGGGAGAGATGAAAAACTGTTTTTT. The chain links TRBV15 to TRBJ1-4; TRBD1 matches 8 bases. The V and J ends lost 2 bases and 6 bases, in that order; junction bases with no gene match: 5. CDR1 LNHNV and CDR2 YYDKDF come from the germline V gene (reference sequence). CDR3 size: 15 residues.